The rows below give T cell receptor beta chains drawn from one sample of a study of identical twins. TCRdb re-analysed the 5' RACE reads in MiXCR, keeping a single row per CDR3 protein. The table has 200,000 or so distinct CDR3 sequences, around a sixth seen once; the top ten hold 40%. The same data also went into a second study, on T cells expressing NK-cell markers.

Sequencing input: CD8+ T cells sorted from blood. Source of these receptors: a woman under 30 in good health. CDR3s include the opening cysteine and the closing phenylalanine or tryptophan. Fields, in order: D gene, V gene, J gene, clone size, CDR3 DNA, CDR3 protein. A D gene is named only where the DNA matches it firmly. The size entry is marked missing in some rows and otherwise reads once, few, many or a size class.

TRBD2,TRBV4-1,TRBJ2-3,NA,TGCGCCAGCAGCCAAGCGGTCACCGGGGGGAGCACAGATACGCAGTATTTT,CASSQAVTGGSTDTQYF
NA,TRBV7-2,TRBJ2-5,NA,TGTGCCAGCAGCCTAAGTAGGGATCAGTACTTC,CASSLSRDQYF
NA,TRBV7-7,TRBJ2-2,NA,TGTGCTAGCAGCCGATTCACAGGATTGGGCGGGGAGCTGTTTTTT,CASSRFTGLGGELFF
NA,TRBV5-1,TRBJ2-5,NA,TGCGCCAGCAGCTTGCCCAACAGGGATGGAAAGACCCAGTACTTC,CASSLPNRDGKTQYF
TRBD1,TRBV20-1,TRBJ1-5,NA,TGCAGTGCCCGTACGGGACAGGGGGCCGGACAGCCCCAGCATTTT,CSARTGQGAGQPQHF
NA,TRBV5-6,TRBJ1-1,many,TGTGCCAGCAGCTTGCGATCGAACACTGAAGCTTTCTTT,CASSLRSNTEAFF
NA,TRBV5-6,TRBJ2-2,NA,TGTGCCAGCAGCCCGGGTTCCACCGGGGAGCTGTTTTTT,CASSPGSTGELFF
NA,TRBV25-1,TRBJ2-1,few,TGTGCCAGCAGTGAATCGGGGGCTAATGAGCAGTTCTTC,CASSESGANEQFF
TRBD1,TRBV7-3,TRBJ2-3,NA,TGTGCCAGTCACCGTTCAGGGGGCGGCACAGATACGCAGTATTTT,CASHRSGGGTDTQYF
NA,TRBV12-3/TRBV12-4,TRBJ1-2,few,TGTGCCAGCACATACAGTAACTATGGCTACACCTTC,CASTYSNYGYTF
NA,TRBV4-2,TRBJ1-1,NA,TGTGCCAGCAGCCATGCGGGAATGAACACTGAAGCTTTCTTT,CASSHAGMNTEAFF
NA,TRBV29-1,TRBJ2-6,few,TGCAGCGTTGAATGGACAGCTGGGGCCAACGTCCTGACTTTC,CSVEWTAGANVLTF
TRBD1,TRBV4-3,TRBJ2-7,few,TGCGCCAGCAGCCCTACTTGGGACAGGTATTACGAGCAGTACTTC,CASSPTWDRYYEQYF
NA,TRBV19,TRBJ1-1,NA,TGTGCCAGTAGTATATCGACGGGCTGGACTGAAGCTTTCTTT,CASSISTGWTEAFF
NA,TRBV7-2,TRBJ2-1,few,TGTGCCAGCAGCTTAGAGAGGGGGTATGAGCAGTTCTTC,CASSLERGYEQFF
NA,TRBV7-3,TRBJ2-3,NA,TGTGCCAGCAGCTTTAGTGGGGGGCCGGGAGATACGCAGTATTTT,CASSFSGGPGDTQYF
TRBD1,TRBV5-6,TRBJ2-7,NA,TGTGCCAGCAGCCCTGGGACAGGTACGTTCCACGAGCAGTACTTC,CASSPGTGTFHEQYF
NA,TRBV7-8,TRBJ2-1,few,TGTGCCAGCAGCCCCAGGGACACTCCATCTTACAATGAGCAGTTCTTC,CASSPRDTPSYNEQFF
NA,TRBV12-3/TRBV12-4,TRBJ1-1,many,TGTGCCAGCAGCCAAGGGTGGAGAGCTTTCTTT,CASSQGWRAFF
NA,TRBV6-5,TRBJ2-2,few,TGTGCTTGTCGGGGGGCCCCCGGGGAGCTGTTTTTT,CACRGAPGELFF
NA,TRBV14,TRBJ2-7,NA,TGTGCCAGCAGCCAAGATCGGACAGGGAGGGTCGAGCAGTACTTC,CASSQDRTGRVEQYF
NA,TRBV7-6,TRBJ2-1,many,TGTGCCAGCAGCTCAGGCTCAACCGGTTACAATGAGCAGTTCTTC,CASSSGSTGYNEQFF
NA,TRBV29-1,TRBJ2-5,NA,TGCAGCGTTAAATTCGGGGCGGCGACCCAGTACTTC,CSVKFGAATQYF
TRBD2,TRBV29-1,TRBJ2-1,NA,TGCAGCGTTGAAGATCCCGCAAGCGGGAGTAACAATGAGCAGTTCTTC,CSVEDPASGSNNEQFF
TRBD1,TRBV5-5,TRBJ2-7,NA,TGTGCCAGCAGCTTGGTGGGGACAGGGGCCGCCTACGAGCAGTACTTC,CASSLVGTGAAYEQYF
NA,TRBV7-9,TRBJ2-7,NA,TGTGCCAGCAGCCCGACTGGGCTCTACGAGCAGTACTTC,CASSPTGLYEQYF
TRBD1,TRBV6-2/TRBV6-3,TRBJ1-1,few,TGTGCCAGCAGTTACACCGGGACAGGGACTGAAGCTTTCTTT,CASSYTGTGTEAFF
NA,TRBV30,TRBJ1-2,NA,TGTGCCTGGTTCGGGGACAACTATGGCTACACCTTC,CAWFGDNYGYTF
NA,TRBV7-2,TRBJ1-5,NA,TGTGCCAGCAGCTACAACAATCAGCCCCAGCATTTT,CASSYNNQPQHF
TRBD2,TRBV4-3,TRBJ2-1,few,TGCGCCAGCAGCCAAGATACTAGCGGGAGGATCACCCATGAGCAGTTCTTC,CASSQDTSGRITHEQFF